Listed below are T cell receptor beta chains from one sample, sequenced in a study of blood T cells in healthy people across ages. Each CDR3 protein is one row after TCRdb ran MiXCR on the 5' RACE reads. The table records 910,000 or so distinct CDR3 sequences, roughly 51% of them present only once. Sequenced input: blood. Source of these receptors: a woman between 55 and 75 years old in good health. Both conserved end residues are part of each CDR3. D genes are given only for firm matches. Clone size is not always given. Where it is, it says once, few, many or a class for expanded clones.

j_gene,d_gene,abundance,v_gene,CDR3nt,CDR3aa
TRBJ2-7,TRBD2,.,TRBV20-1,TGCAGTGCTAGAGGGATTAGCGGGAGGTCCATTTACGAGCAGTACTTC,CSARGISGRSIYEQYF
TRBJ1-5,.,once,TRBV4-1,TGCGCCAGCAGCCAAGAGGGGGGAGGGGGTGGGAATCAGCCCCAGCATTTT,CASSQEGGGGGNQPQHF
TRBJ2-7,TRBD2,.,TRBV7-6,TGTGCCAGCAGCTTAGATCCGGGTAGGGGAGCGGGAGCGTCCCAGTACTTC,CASSLDPGRGAGASQYF
TRBJ2-5,.,many,TRBV18,TGTGCCAGCTCACCACCGGAAGAGACCCAGTACTTC,CASSPPEETQYF
TRBJ2-5,.,.,TRBV6-6,TGTGCCAGCAAAGTCCGTGGGGGAGTCGAGGAGACCCAGTACTTC,CASKVRGGVEETQYF
TRBJ2-6,.,few,TRBV12-3/TRBV12-4,TGTGCCAGCAGCCCCGGGGGGCATGGGGCCAACGTCCTGACTTTC,CASSPGGHGANVLTF
TRBJ2-7,.,few,TRBV11-2,TGTGCCAGCAGCTTAGTTAGGGGACGGAGGTCCTACGAGCAGTACTTC,CASSLVRGRRSYEQYF
TRBJ2-1,.,.,TRBV20-1,TGCAGTGCTAGAGATTCCAGGGGTTGGTCGAATGAGCAGTTCTTC,CSARDSRGWSNEQFF
TRBJ2-3,.,.,TRBV28,TGTGCCAGCAGTTCCGACAGGAGGGGACGCACAGATACGCAGTATTTT,CASSSDRRGRTDTQYF
TRBJ1-1,TRBD1,.,TRBV5-1,TGCGCCAGCAGCCTGAGTACAGGGGTGAACACTGAAGCTTTCTTT,CASSLSTGVNTEAFF
TRBJ2-7,TRBD2,once,TRBV12-3/TRBV12-4,TGTGCCAGCAGTCCATTTTTCAGCGGGGCCTACAATGAGCAGTACTTC,CASSPFFSGAYNEQYF
TRBJ2-7,TRBD1,few,TRBV29-1,TGCAGCGTTGTGAGCAGCCGGGACAGAGCTTACGAGCAGTACTTC,CSVVSSRDRAYEQYF
TRBJ2-7,TRBD2,.,TRBV20-1,TGCAGTGCTAGACACCGACGGGCTAGCGGGAGGATCTACGAGCAGTACTTC,CSARHRRASGRIYEQYF
TRBJ2-7,.,.,TRBV15,TGTGCCACCAGCAGAGATAACAGGGACCCATCATACGAGCAGTACTTC,CATSRDNRDPSYEQYF
TRBJ1-2,.,.,TRBV9,TGTGCCAGCAGCCCCGGGACCCTTCAGTGGGATAACTATGGCTACACCTTC,CASSPGTLQWDNYGYTF
TRBJ1-2,.,.,TRBV20-1,TGCAGTGCTAGAAAGGGACTCGGGGTGAACTATGGCTACACCTTC,CSARKGLGVNYGYTF
TRBJ1-6,.,.,TRBV3-1,TGTGCCAGCAGCCACGGGGGGGCAGGTGCACCCCTCCACTTT,CASSHGGAGAPLHF
TRBJ1-1,.,.,TRBV4-3,TGCGCCAGCAGCCAAGACAGGGATCGGAACACTGAAGCTTTCTTT,CASSQDRDRNTEAFF
TRBJ2-5,.,few,TRBV10-2,TGCGCCAGCAGGGGTCCACGGTTGGAGACCCAGTACTTC,CASRGPRLETQYF
TRBJ2-7,TRBD2,.,TRBV6-5,TGTGCCAGCGGGGAGGGTAGCGGGAGAAGCGGCGAGCAGTACTTC,CASGEGSGRSGEQYF
TRBJ1-2,.,.,TRBV10-3,TGTGCCATCAGTGGCAGAGGGGACGGTGGCTACACCTTC,CAISGRGDGGYTF
TRBJ2-3,TRBD2,.,TRBV29-1,TGCAGCGTTGAAGAGAGAGACAGTGGGTGGACTAGCTCGGCAGATACGCAGTATTTT,CSVEERDSGWTSSADTQYF
TRBJ2-5,.,.,TRBV5-1,TGCGCCAGCAGCTGGGAGCACCAAGAGACCCAGTACTTC,CASSWEHQETQYF
TRBJ2-1,.,few,TRBV28,TGTGCCAGCAGTTTCTTCAGGGAGGTTGCGTTCTTC,CASSFFREVAFF
TRBJ2-7,.,.,TRBV12-3/TRBV12-4,TGTGCCAGCAGTCGCACAGGTGGCCGTGGATACGAGCAGTACTTC,CASSRTGGRGYEQYF
TRBJ1-2,.,.,TRBV7-2,TGTGCCAGCAGCTTAAACAGTCTCCCCAACTATGGCTACACCTTC,CASSLNSLPNYGYTF
TRBJ2-1,TRBD2,.,TRBV7-7,TGTACCAGCAGTCGCGCCAGCGGGAGGTCGGATGAGCAGTTCTTC,CTSSRASGRSDEQFF
TRBJ2-5,.,.,TRBV5-1,TGCGCCAGCAGCCGCATTTGGACCCAGTACTTC,CASSRIWTQYF
TRBJ2-1,TRBD2,few,TRBV15,TGTGCCACCAGCAGTGTACTAGCGGGAAGGCAGTTCTTC,CATSSVLAGRQFF
TRBJ2-5,.,.,TRBV3-1,TGTGCCAGCAGCCAAACTTTGGGATCCCAGTACTTC,CASSQTLGSQYF
TRBJ1-6,.,.,TRBV11-2,TGTGCCAGCAGCCGAGACACCATCAATTCACCCCCCCACTTT,CASSRDTINSPPHF
TRBJ2-7,TRBD2,.,TRBV29-1,TGCAGCGACCTACTAGCGGGAGGCTACAATGAGCAGTACTTC,CSDLLAGGYNEQYF
TRBJ2-7,.,.,TRBV18,TGTGCCAGCTCACCAGGGACTCTCAACTACGAGCAGTACTTC,CASSPGTLNYEQYF
TRBJ2-1,TRBD2,.,TRBV20-1,TGCAGTGCTAGCGGCGGGGGACTAGCGGAAAATGAGCAGTTCTTC,CSASGGGLAENEQFF